The 18 T cell receptor beta chains reported below all come from one sample, sequenced in a study of blood T cell repertoires in COVID-19. Here immunoSEQ multiplex PCR was the method, and the copy in TCRdb shows in-frame clones only, minus some. The top ten clones hold roughly 4% of a sample with approximately 250,000 clones, 85% to 90% of them seen once. The source material was PBMCs or T cells enriched from blood (not recorded which). The source of these receptors is a woman aged 25 to 39 with acute COVID-19.

J is TRBJ2-7 and V is TRBV7-2; the D gene is possibly TRBD1 (5 bases). The germline CDR1 and CDR2 sequences are SGHTA and FQGNSA. The V end lost 1 base, the J end lost 2 bases, and 12 bases lay between the germline ends. CDR3 length equals 15 residues. CDR3 nucleotide sequence: TGTGCCAGCAGCTTAGTAACAGGAACTCCCTACGAGCAGTACTTC. As protein: CASSLVTGTPYEQYF.

J is TRBJ1-4 and V is TRBV28; 7 nucleotides agree with TRBD1. This CDR3 spans 13 amino acids. CDR1 and CDR2 (germline): MDHEN, SYDVKM. Trimming cost V 10 bases and J 6 bases; bases outside gene matches: 8. CDR3 region: CATTGRRYEKLFF. In nucleotides, the CDR3 is TGTGCCACGACAGGGAGACGCTATGAAAAACTGTTTTTT.

The CDR3 here is CATSRQGQASTDTQYF. Here the CDR3 DNA reads TGTGCCACCAGTAGGCAGGGACAGGCTAGCACAGATACGCAGTATTTT. The chain links TRBV15 to TRBJ2-3; 8 nucleotides match TRBD1. The ends lost 6 bases at V and 0 bases at J; junction bases unmatched: 8. The CDR3 length is 16 residues. The germline CDR1 and CDR2 sequences are LNHNV and YYDKDF (reference sequence).

This chain links TRBV10-1 with TRBJ2-3; D is possibly TRBD2 (5 bases). Germline V CDR1 and CDR2: WNHNN, SYGVQD (reference sequence). This CDR3 comprises 13 residues. V lost 3 bases to trimming and J lost 6 bases, with 10 bases between them. The CDR3 DNA is TGCGCCAGCAGTGAAGGTGGCGGGGATACGCAGTATTTT. This translates into CASSEGGGDTQYF.

The J gene is TRBJ1-1, the V gene TRBV9, with TRBD1 matching over 8 bases. Germline V lookup: CDR1 SGDLS, CDR2 YYNGEE. There are 15 residues in the CDR3. Losses at the gene ends were 6 bases for V and 5 bases for J; bases not matched to a gene: 12. This CDR3 reads CASTRTGLGDTEAFF. CDR3 nucleotide sequence: TGTGCCAGCACCAGGACAGGGTTAGGTGATACTGAAGCTTTCTTT.

CDR3 residues: CASSKGDRFTYEQYF. The CDR3 nucleotides read TGTGCCAGCAGCAAAGGGGACAGGTTTACCTACGAGCAGTACTTC. The chain recombines TRBV21-1 with TRBJ2-7; the table calls TRBD1, which could not be checked here. TRBV21-1 is a pseudogene locus. CDR3 length equals 15 residues.

The gene calls are TRBV4-1 and TRBJ2-7; perhaps TRBD1 as D (5 bases). The CDR3 totals 14 residues. Trimming took off 0 bases at V and 0 bases at J, with 6 bases between the two ends. Germline CDR1 reads MGHRA; CDR2 reads YSYEKL. Here the CDR3 DNA reads TGCGCCAGCAGCCAAGAGACAGCCTCCTACGAGCAGTACTTC. It translates to CASSQETASYEQYF.

The CDR3 DNA follows: TGTGCCATCAGTCCAGAAGGGGGACCCGGGACTGAAGCTTTCTTT. It codes for CAISPEGGPGTEAFF. The chain uses TRBV10-3 and TRBJ1-1, with a possible D match to TRBD1 (6 bases). The CDR3 contains 15 residues. The ends were cut back, 5 bases at V and 5 bases at J, with 18 bases in the middle. Germline V CDR1 and CDR2: ENHRY, SYGVKD.

This clone was recorded a few times. This chain links TRBV19 with TRBJ1-1; 8 bases map to TRBD1. The CDR3 consists of 15 residues. Per the germline V gene, CDR1 is LNHDA and CDR2 is SQIVND (reference sequence). After removal of 7 bases from V and 1 base from J, the junction contained 8 bases not matched to a gene. CDR3 sequence (DNA): TGTGCCAGTATTCGCTTGGGGACAGGGAACACTGAAGCTTTCTTT. Translating it yields CASIRLGTGNTEAFF.

The CDR3 spells CASSQREDTEAFF. The DNA for the CDR3 is TGCGCCAGCAGTCAGAGGGAAGACACTGAAGCTTTCTTT. This chain connects TRBV10-2 to TRBJ1-1; D gene unclear. The germline gives CDR1 WSHSY, CDR2 SAAADI. The CDR3 spans 13 residues. V was trimmed by 5 bases and J by 3 bases, leaving 10 bases between them.

The V call is TRBV27, the J call TRBJ1-4; possible D gene TRBD1, 6 bases. Between the trimmed V and J ends, which lost 4 bases and 6 bases, there was a span of 9 bases. The CDR3 runs 13 residues. The germline V gene encodes CDR1 MNHEY and CDR2 SMNVEV (reference sequence). CDR3 sequence reads: CASSSRGYEKLFF. In DNA form, the CDR3 reads TGTGCCAGCAGTTCCAGGGGATATGAAAAACTGTTTTTT.

The chain combines TRBV3-1 (or the pseudogene TRBV3-2) with TRBJ1-1; D is undetermined. With 4 bases removed from V and 0 bases from J, the gap between germline ends came to 9 bases. The CDR3 contains 14 residues. In germline, CDR1 is LGHDT, CDR2 YNNKEL (reference sequence). The CDR3 DNA reads as TGTGCCAGCAGCCTAAAAATCCTGAACACTGAAGCTTTCTTT. It yields the protein CASSLKILNTEAFF.

The genes are TRBV13 and TRBJ2-7, with D perhaps matching TRBD2 (6 bases). Germline V gene sequence: CDR1 PRHDT, CDR2 FYEKMQ (reference sequence). The CDR3 spans 15 residues. Trimming pared 5 bases from V and 3 bases from J, leaving 17 bases between. CDR3 in amino acids: CASSPTSGLNYEQYF. The DNA of the CDR3 is TGTGCCAGCAGCCCAACATCGGGACTCAACTACGAGCAGTACTTC.

The chain uses TRBV6-5 and TRBJ2-7; D not certain. The CDR3 spans 11 residues. The germline gives CDR1 MNHEY, CDR2 SVGAGI. Trimming cost V 4 bases and J 7 bases, with 8 bases left between them. CDR3 nucleotides: TGTGCCAGCAGTTCTGCACGGGAGCAGTACTTC. Its protein is CASSSAREQYF.

The chain carries TRBV10-3 and TRBJ2-3; TRBD2 agrees at 10 bases. J gave up 4 bases and V 7 bases, and 8 bases lay outside the gene matches. The CDR3 extends over 15 amino acids. CDR1 and CDR2 from the germline V gene are ENHRY and SYGVKD. Here the CDR3 reads CAITEREGLSDTQYF. CDR3 in DNA: TGTGCCATCACGGAGCGGGAGGGCCTCTCAGATACGCAGTATTTT.

This chain links TRBV6-5 with TRBJ1-1, with no clear D. Germline CDR1 reads MNHEY; CDR2 reads SVGAGI. The CDR3 loop spans 13 amino acids. The V end was cut by 7 bases, the J end by 1 base, with 10 bases between. The CDR3 reads CASIRSGNTEAFF. In nucleotides, the CDR3 is TGTGCCAGCATCCGGAGCGGGAACACTGAAGCTTTCTTT.

The CDR3 is CASSERFLGGQPQHF. For the CDR3, the DNA is TGTGCCAGCAGTGAACGATTTTTAGGAGGTCAGCCCCAGCATTTT. The genes are TRBV2 and TRBJ1-5; D gene unclear. V lost 2 bases and J 6 bases, leaving 14 bases between the germline ends. CDR1 and CDR2 (germline): SNHLY, FYNNEI. This CDR3 has 15 amino acids.

This chain links TRBV9 with TRBJ1-6; 7 bases fit TRBD1. Germline loops: CDR1 SGDLS, CDR2 YYNGEE. The CDR3 consists of 18 residues. V dropped 0 bases and J dropped 1; count of bases not matched to a gene: 7. CDR3: CASSVDVGGASYNSPLHF. CDR3 bases: TGTGCCAGCAGCGTAGATGTAGGGGGCGCATCCTATAATTCACCCCTCCACTTT.